This TCR beta chain appears in the sequencing data of a study of Tregs in tolerant kidney transplant recipients. This clone showed up just a few times. Assay used: immunoSEQ multiplex PCR; TCRdb lists only in-frame clones, some missing. This table holds tens of thousands of clones, roughly 84% found once. The CDR3 length is 14 residues. With 7 bases removed from V and 0 bases from J, the gap between germline ends came to 9 bases. Germline V gene data show CDR1 as MRHNA and CDR2 as SNTAGT. The V call is TRBV6-4, the J call TRBJ2-2; tentative D call: TRBD2 (5 bases). Specimen: CD4+ T cells from blood. The source of this sequence is a human donor in good health. The CDR3 DNA is TGTGCCAGCACTGAGGGAGCGAACACCGGGGAGCTGTTTTTT. Encoded protein: CASTEGANTGELFF.